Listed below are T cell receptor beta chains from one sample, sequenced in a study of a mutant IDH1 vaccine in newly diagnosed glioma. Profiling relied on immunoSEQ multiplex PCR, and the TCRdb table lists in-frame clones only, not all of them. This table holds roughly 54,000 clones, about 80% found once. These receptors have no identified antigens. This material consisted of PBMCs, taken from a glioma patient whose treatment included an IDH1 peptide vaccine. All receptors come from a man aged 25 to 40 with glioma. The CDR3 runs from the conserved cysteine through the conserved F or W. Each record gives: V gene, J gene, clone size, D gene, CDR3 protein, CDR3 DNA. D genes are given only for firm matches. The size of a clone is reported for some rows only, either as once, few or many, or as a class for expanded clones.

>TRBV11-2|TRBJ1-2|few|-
CASSLERTPMVYGYTF
TGTGCCAGCAGCTTAGAAAGGACCCCGATGGTCTATGGCTACACCTTC
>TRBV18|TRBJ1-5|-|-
CASSPGAGRDQPQHF
TGTGCCAGCTCCCCAGGAGCAGGGAGAGATCAGCCCCAGCATTTT
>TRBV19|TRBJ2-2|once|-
CASSIAGNTGELFF
TGTGCCAGTAGTATAGCCGGGAACACCGGGGAGCTGTTTTTT
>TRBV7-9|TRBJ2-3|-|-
CASSLRASSTDTQYF
TGTGCCAGCAGCTTACGGGCTAGTTCAACAGATACGCAGTATTTT
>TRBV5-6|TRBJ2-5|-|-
CASSNRGLETQYF
TGTGCCAGCAGCAACAGGGGACTGGAGACCCAGTACTTC
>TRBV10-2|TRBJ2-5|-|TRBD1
CASSERHLDRSILKETQYF
TGCGCCAGCAGTGAGCGACACTTGGACAGGTCAATCCTAAAAGAGACCCAGTACTTC
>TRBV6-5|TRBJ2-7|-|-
CASSYSPQGSQYF
TGTGCCAGCAGTTACTCGCCTCAGGGGTCGCAGTACTTC
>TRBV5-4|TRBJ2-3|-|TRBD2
CASSLERGTSHADTQYF
TGTGCCAGCAGCTTGGAACGCGGGACTAGTCATGCAGATACGCAGTATTTT
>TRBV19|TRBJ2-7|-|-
CASSMVLTYEQYF
TGTGCCAGTAGTATGGTGCTGACCTACGAGCAGTACTTC
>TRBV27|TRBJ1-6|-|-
CASRGGSRDSPLHF
TGTGCCAGCAGAGGGGGGAGTAGGGATTCACCCCTCCACTTT
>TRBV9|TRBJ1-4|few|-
CASSVESRAGEKLFF
TGTGCCAGCAGCGTAGAATCGAGGGCAGGGGAAAAACTGTTTTTT
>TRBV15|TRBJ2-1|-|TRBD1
CATSRPWTGGPKLSYNEQFF
TGTGCCACCAGCAGACCATGGACAGGGGGGCCTAAGCTATCCTACAATGAGCAGTTCTTC
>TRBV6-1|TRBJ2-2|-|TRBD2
CASREAPTSGGGTGELFF
TGTGCCAGCAGAGAAGCCCCGACTAGCGGGGGGGGCACCGGGGAGCTGTTTTTT
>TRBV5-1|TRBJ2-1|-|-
CASSWSTYNEQFF
TGCGCCAGCAGCTGGAGTACCTACAATGAGCAGTTCTTC
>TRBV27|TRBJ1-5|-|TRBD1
CASSGGTGHFPPDQPQHF
TGTGCCAGCAGCGGAGGGACAGGGCATTTTCCCCCTGATCAGCCCCAGCATTTT
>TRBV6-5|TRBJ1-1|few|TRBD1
CASSSQPDRGNTEAFF
TGTGCCAGCAGTTCCCAGCCGGACAGGGGAAACACTGAAGCTTTCTTT
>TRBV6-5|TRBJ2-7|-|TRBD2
CASSGSGGFYEQYF
TGTGCCAGCAGTGGTAGCGGGGGGTTCTACGAGCAGTACTTC
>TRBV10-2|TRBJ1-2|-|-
CASSEFPQYGYTF
TGCGCCAGCAGTGAGTTCCCACAGTATGGCTACACCTTC
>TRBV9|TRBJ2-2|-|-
CASSVGLGTGELFF
TGTGCCAGCAGCGTTGGGCTGGGCACCGGGGAGCTGTTTTTT
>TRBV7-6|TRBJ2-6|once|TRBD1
CASSLGWTGAGANVLTF
TGTGCCAGCAGCTTAGGATGGACAGGCGCTGGGGCCAACGTCCTGACTTTC
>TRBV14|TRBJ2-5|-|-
CASSQDVGGTETQYF
TGTGCCAGCAGCCAAGATGTAGGGGGGACAGAGACCCAGTACTTC
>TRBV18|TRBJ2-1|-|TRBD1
CASSPRDSYNEQFF
TGTGCCAGCTCACCGAGGGACAGCTACAATGAGCAGTTCTTC
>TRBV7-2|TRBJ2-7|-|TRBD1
CASSLAGRGQGRYEQYF
TGTGCCAGCAGCTTAGCAGGTAGGGGACAGGGACGCTACGAGCAGTACTTC
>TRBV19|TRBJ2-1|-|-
CASSILQGREGNEQFF
TGTGCCAGTAGTATCCTACAGGGTAGGGAGGGTAATGAGCAGTTCTTC
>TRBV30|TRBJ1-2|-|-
CAWSAGVYYGYTF
TGTGCCTGGAGTGCGGGAGTTTACTATGGCTACACCTTC
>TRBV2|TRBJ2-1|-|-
CASSLPSPTAAYNEQFF
TGTGCCAGCAGTCTTCCAAGCCCCACGGCCGCCTACAATGAGCAGTTCTTC